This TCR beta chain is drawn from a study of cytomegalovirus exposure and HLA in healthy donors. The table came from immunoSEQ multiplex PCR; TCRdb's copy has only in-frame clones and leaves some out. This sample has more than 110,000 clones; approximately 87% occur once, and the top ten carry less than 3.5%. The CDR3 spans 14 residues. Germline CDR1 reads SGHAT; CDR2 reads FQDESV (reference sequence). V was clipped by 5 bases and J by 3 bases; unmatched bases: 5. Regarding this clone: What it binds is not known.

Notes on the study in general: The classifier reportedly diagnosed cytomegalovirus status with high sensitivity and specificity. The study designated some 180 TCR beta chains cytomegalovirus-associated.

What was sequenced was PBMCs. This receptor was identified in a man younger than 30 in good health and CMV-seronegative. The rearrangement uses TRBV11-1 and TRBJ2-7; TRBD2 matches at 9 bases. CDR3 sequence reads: CASSTGTSYYEQYF. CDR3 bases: TGTGCCAGCAGCACCGGGACTAGCTACTACGAGCAGTACTTC.